The clone carrying this TCR beta chain was detected only a few times. TCR beta CDR3 regions were amplified from RNA. First-round RT-PCR with HTBI primers amplified the TCR CDR3 region. Each CDR3 protein gets one entry after TCRdb re-called the multiplex PCR reads with MiXCR. The sample includes fewer than 700,000 distinct CDR3 sequences, 15% to 20% of them seen just once. Between the trimmed V and J ends, which lost 1 base and 3 bases, there was a span of 25 bases. CDR1 SGHDT and CDR2 YYEEEE come from the germline V gene. The CDR3 is 20 residues long. This entry belongs to a study of T cells in Graves' hyperthyroidism and ophthalmopathy. About the research overall: Any treatment followed the collection of peripheral blood at initial diagnosis.

This chain connects TRBV5-6 to TRBJ1-4; D uncertain. This receptor was obtained from a woman aged 30 to 39 with Graves' hyperthyroidism. The specimen sequenced was blood. The CDR3 here is CASSLHAAAYSSEANEKLFF. Here the CDR3 DNA reads TGTGCCAGCAGCTTGCATGCAGCCGCGTACTCTTCCGAGGCTAATGAAAAACTGTTTTTT. Full variable domain (missing parts from reference TRBV5-6 and TRBJ1-4): DAGVTQSPTHLIKTRGQQVTLRCSPKSGHDTVSWYQQALGQGPQFIFQYYEEEERQRGNFPDRFSGHQFPNYSSELNVNALLLGDSALYLCASSLHAAAYSSEANEKLFFGSGTQLSVL.